This T cell receptor (beta chain) emerged from a study of blood T cell repertoires in COVID-19. Study-level background: Acute and convalescent COVID-19 specimens originated in the United States, Italy and Spain. Sources were T cells, B-cell-depleted T cells, or PBMCs; the material itself was cDNA or gDNA.

This clone was picked up one time. As processed by the authors: Estimates of nucleated cell counts were drawn from the amplification of reference gene primers. Assay: immunoSEQ multiplex PCR; the TCRdb copy retains only in-frame clones and omits some. V and J calls and clone size are as listed in that table; D and trimming were resolved from the DNA. Of more than 45,000 clones in the sample, 80% to 90% were seen once. The TCR comes from an older woman with active COVID-19. The sequenced sample was peripheral blood.

CDR3 bases: TGTGCCAGCAGCCCCCGTTCCGGACAGTACAATGAGCAGTTCTTC. It translates to CASSPRSGQYNEQFF. This sequence joins TRBV7-6 and TRBJ2-1, with D possibly TRBD1 on 6 matching bases. Trimming removed 5 bases at V and 4 bases at J, with 15 bases between. In germline, CDR1 is SGHVS, CDR2 FNYEAQ. The CDR3 loop spans 15 amino acids.